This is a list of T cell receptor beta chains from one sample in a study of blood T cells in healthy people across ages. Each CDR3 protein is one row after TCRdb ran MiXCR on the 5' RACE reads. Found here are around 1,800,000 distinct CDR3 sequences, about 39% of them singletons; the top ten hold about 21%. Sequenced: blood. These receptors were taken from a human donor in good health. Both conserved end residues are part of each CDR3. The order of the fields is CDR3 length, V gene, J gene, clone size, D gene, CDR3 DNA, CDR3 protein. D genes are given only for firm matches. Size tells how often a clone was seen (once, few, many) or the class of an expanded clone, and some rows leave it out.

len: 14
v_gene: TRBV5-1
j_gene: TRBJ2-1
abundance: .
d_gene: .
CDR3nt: TGCGCCAGCAGCTTGGGGCTATCCGGAGATGAGCAGTTCTTC
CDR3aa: CASSLGLSGDEQFF

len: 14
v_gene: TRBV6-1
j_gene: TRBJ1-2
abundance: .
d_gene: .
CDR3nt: TGTGCCAGCAGTGCCCCGAAATTTGGCTATGGCTACACCTTC
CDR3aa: CASSAPKFGYGYTF

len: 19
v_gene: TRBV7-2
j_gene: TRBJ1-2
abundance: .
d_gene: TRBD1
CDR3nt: TGTGCCAGCAGCTCTCCGACAGGGGGAACTGCTCGGGGTTACTATGGCTACACCTTC
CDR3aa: CASSSPTGGTARGYYGYTF

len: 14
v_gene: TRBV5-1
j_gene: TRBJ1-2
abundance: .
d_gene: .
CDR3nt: TGCGCCAGCAGCCCTCCCCAGGGCTTCTATGGCTACACCTTC
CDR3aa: CASSPPQGFYGYTF

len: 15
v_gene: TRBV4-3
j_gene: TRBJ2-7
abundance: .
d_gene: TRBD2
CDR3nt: TGCGCCAGCAGCCAAGGGCCAGCGGGACCCTACGAGCAGTACTTC
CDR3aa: CASSQGPAGPYEQYF

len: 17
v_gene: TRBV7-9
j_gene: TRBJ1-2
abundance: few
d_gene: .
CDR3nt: TGTGCCAGCAGCCGCCCCAGCAGGGGCCAAAGAAACTATGGCTACACCTTC
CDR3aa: CASSRPSRGQRNYGYTF

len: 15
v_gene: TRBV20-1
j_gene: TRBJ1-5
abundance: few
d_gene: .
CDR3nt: TGCAGTGCTAGAGATCTCCAGGGGAGGAATCAGCCCCAGCATTTT
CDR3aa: CSARDLQGRNQPQHF

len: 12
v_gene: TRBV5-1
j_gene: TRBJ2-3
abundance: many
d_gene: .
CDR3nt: TGTGCCAGCAGTACGGGCGCAGATACGCAGTATTTT
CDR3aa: CASSTGADTQYF

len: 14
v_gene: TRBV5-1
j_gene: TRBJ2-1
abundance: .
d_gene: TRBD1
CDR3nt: TGCGCCAGCGGCAGGGACAGCAACTACAATGAGCAGTTCTTC
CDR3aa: CASGRDSNYNEQFF

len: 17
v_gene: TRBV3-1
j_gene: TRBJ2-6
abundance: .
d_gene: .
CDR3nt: TGTGCCAGCAGCCCATACCCGCCGGGCTCTGGGGCCAACGTCCTGACTTTC
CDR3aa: CASSPYPPGSGANVLTF

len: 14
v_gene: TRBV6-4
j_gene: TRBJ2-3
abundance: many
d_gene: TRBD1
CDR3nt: TGTGCCAGCAGTGGCACAGGGGTAGGAGATACGCAGTATTTT
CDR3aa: CASSGTGVGDTQYF

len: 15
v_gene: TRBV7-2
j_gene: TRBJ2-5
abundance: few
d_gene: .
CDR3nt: TGTGCCAGCAGCTTATCAGGGACACGGGATGGGACCCAGTACTTC
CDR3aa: CASSLSGTRDGTQYF

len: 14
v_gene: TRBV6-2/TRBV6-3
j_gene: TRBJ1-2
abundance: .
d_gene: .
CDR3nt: TGTGCCAGCAGTGGGGACGGTGAGTCTGGCGGCTACACCTTC
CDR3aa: CASSGDGESGGYTF

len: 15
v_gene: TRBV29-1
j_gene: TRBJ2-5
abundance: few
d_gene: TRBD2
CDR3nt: TGCAGCGTCGCCGGGACTAGCGGGGGGGATGAGACCCAGTACTTC
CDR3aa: CSVAGTSGGDETQYF

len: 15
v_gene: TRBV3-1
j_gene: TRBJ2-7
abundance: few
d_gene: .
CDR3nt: TGTGCCAGCAGCCAAGTCAGGGGTCAATCCTACGAGCAGTACTTC
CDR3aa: CASSQVRGQSYEQYF

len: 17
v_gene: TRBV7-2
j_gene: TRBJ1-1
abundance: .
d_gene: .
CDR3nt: TGTGCCAGCAGCTTAGATAGGGTGGGCCGAAAGGACACTGAAGCTTTCTTT
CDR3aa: CASSLDRVGRKDTEAFF

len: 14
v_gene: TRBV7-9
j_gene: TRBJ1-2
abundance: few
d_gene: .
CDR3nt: TGTGCCAGCAGCTTAGAGACACTTCACTATGGCTACACCTTC
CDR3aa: CASSLETLHYGYTF

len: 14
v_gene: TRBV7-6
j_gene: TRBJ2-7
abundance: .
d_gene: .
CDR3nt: TGTGCCAGCAGCCCAGGACAGAGTTTCCACGAGCAGTACTTC
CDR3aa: CASSPGQSFHEQYF

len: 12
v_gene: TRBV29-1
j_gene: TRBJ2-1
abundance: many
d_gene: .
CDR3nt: TGCAGCGGCCTTAGCTCCTACAATGAGCAGTTCTTC
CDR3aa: CSGLSSYNEQFF

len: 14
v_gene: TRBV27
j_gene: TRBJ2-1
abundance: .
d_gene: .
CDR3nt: TGTGCCAGCAGTTTACCGAACTCCTACAATGAGCAGTTCTTC
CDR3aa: CASSLPNSYNEQFF

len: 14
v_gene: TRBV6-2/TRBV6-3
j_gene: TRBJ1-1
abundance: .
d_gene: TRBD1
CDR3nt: TGTGCCAGCAGTTACCAGGGGGCGCGGACTGAAGCTTTCTTT
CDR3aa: CASSYQGARTEAFF

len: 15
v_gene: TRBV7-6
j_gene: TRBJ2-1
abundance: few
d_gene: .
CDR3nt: TGTGCCAGCAGCTTAGAACCGGGGAGGAGAGGTGAGCAGTTCTTC
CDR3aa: CASSLEPGRRGEQFF

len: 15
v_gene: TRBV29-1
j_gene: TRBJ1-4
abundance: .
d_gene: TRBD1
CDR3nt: TGCAGCGTAACGGGACAGCTTGCAACTAATGAAAAACTGTTTTTT
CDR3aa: CSVTGQLATNEKLFF

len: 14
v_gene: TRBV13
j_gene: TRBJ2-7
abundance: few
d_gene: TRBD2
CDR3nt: TGTGCCAGCAGCCCAAGCGGGGGGGCCATCGAGCAGTACTTC
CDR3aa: CASSPSGGAIEQYF